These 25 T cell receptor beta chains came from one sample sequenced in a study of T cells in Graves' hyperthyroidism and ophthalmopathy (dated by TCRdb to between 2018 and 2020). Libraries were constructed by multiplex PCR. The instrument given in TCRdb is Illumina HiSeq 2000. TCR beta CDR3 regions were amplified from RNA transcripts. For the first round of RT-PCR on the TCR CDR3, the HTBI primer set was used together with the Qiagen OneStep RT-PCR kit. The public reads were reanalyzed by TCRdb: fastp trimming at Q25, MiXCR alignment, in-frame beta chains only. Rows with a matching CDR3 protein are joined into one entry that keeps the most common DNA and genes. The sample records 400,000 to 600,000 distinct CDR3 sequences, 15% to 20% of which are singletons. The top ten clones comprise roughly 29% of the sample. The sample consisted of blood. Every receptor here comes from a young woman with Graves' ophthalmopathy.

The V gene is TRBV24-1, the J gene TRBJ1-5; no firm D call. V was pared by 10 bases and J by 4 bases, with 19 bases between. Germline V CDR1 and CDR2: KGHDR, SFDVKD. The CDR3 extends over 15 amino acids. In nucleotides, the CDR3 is TGTGCCACTCCCCCCCGGCATTTGGAAAATCAGCCCCAGCATTTT. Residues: CATPPRHLENQPQHF.

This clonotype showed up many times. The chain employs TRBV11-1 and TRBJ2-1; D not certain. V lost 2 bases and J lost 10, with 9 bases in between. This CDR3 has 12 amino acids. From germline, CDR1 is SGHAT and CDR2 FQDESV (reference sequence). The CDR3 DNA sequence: TGTGCCAGCAGCTTACCAGGTATGGAGCAGTTCTTC. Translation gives CASSLPGMEQFF.

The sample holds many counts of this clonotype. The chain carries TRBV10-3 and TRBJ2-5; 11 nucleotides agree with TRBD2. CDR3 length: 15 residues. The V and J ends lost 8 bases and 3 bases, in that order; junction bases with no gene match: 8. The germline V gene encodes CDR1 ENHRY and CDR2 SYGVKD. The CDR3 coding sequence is TGTGCCATCGCGGCCGGGACTAGCGGAAAAGAGACCCAGTACTTC. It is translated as CAIAAGTSGKETQYF.

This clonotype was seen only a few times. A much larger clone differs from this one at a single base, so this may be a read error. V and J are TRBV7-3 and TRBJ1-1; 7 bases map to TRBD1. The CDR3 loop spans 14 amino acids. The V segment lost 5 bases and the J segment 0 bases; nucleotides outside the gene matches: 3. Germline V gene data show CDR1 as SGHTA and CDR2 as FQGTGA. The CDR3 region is CASSAGTVNTEAFF. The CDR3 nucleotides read TGTGCCAGCAGCGCGGGGACAGTGAACACTGAAGCTTTCTTT.

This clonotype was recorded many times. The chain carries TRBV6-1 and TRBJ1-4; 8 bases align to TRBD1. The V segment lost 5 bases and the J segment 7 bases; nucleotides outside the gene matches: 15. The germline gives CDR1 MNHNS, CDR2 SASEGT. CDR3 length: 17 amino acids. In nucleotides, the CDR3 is TGTGCCAGCAGTTATGGAGGGGGTGGGACAGGAGCTGAAAAACTGTTTTTT. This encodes CASSYGGGGTGAEKLFF.

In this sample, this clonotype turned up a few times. The CDR3 DNA reads as TGTGCCACCAGCAGAAACCGGGGAGCCTATGGCTACACCTTC. Its translation: CATSRNRGAYGYTF. The gene calls are TRBV15 and TRBJ1-2, with D unclear. The germline V gene encodes CDR1 LNHNV and CDR2 YYDKDF (reference sequence). The V gene lost 2 bases and the J gene lost 4 bases, with 11 bases spanning the gap. The CDR3 totals 14 residues.

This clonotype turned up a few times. The CDR3 nucleotides read TGCGCCAGCAGGGAGGGGGAGATTTCTGGAAACACCATATATTTT. Protein: CASREGEISGNTIYF. The V and J genes are TRBV5-1 and TRBJ1-3; possibly TRBD1 for D (6 bases). The CDR3 covers 15 residues. The V gene lost 5 bases and the J gene lost 1 base, with 13 bases spanning the gap. Germline V gene lookup returns CDR1 SGHRS and CDR2 YFSETQ.

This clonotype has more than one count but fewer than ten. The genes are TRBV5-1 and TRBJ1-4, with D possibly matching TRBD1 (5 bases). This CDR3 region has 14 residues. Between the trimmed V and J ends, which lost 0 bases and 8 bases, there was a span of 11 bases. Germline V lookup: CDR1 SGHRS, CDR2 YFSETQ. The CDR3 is CASSLVGGLEKLFF. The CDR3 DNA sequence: TGCGCCAGCAGCTTGGTGGGGGGTTTGGAAAAACTGTTTTTT.

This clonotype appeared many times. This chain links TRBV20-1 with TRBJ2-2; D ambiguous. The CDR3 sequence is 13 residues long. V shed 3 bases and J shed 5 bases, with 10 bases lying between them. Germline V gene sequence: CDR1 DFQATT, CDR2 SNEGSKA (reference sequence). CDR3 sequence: CSASVVKTGELFF. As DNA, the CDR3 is TGCAGTGCTAGCGTTGTTAAGACCGGGGAGCTGTTTTTT.

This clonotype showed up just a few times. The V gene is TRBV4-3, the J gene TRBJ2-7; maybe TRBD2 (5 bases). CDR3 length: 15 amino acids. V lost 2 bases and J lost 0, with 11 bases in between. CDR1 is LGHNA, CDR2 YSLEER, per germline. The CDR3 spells CASSQFLGSSYEQYF. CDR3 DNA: TGCGCCAGCAGCCAATTTCTGGGGAGCTCCTACGAGCAGTACTTC.

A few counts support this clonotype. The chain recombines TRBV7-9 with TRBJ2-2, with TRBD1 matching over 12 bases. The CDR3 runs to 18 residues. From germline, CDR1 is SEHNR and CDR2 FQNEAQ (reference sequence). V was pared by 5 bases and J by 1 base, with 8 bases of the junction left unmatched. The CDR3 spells CASSRAGTGGRNTGELFF. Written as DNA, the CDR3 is TGTGCCAGCAGCCGAGCCGGGACAGGGGGCCGGAACACCGGGGAGCTGTTTTTT.

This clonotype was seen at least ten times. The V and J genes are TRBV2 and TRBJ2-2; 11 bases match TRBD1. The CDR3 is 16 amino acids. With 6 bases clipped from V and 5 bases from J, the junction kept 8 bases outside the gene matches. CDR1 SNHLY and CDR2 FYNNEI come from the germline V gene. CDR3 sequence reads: CASSPTGTGGTGELFF. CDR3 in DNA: TGTGCCAGCAGCCCTACCGGGACAGGGGGAACCGGGGAGCTGTTTTTT.

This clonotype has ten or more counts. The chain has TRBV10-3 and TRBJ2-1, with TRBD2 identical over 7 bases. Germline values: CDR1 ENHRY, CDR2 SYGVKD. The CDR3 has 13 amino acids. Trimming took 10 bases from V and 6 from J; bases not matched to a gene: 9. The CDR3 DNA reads TGTGCCAGTGGGGGGGGGGAAAGCAATGAGCAGTTCTTC. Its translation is CASGGGESNEQFF.

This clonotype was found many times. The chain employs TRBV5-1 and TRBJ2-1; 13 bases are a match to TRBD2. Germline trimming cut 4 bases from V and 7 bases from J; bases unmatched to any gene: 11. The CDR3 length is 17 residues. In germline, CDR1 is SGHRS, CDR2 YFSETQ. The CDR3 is CASSTVPTSGRYNEQFF. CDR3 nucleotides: TGCGCCAGCAGCACTGTTCCGACTAGCGGGAGGTATAATGAGCAGTTCTTC.

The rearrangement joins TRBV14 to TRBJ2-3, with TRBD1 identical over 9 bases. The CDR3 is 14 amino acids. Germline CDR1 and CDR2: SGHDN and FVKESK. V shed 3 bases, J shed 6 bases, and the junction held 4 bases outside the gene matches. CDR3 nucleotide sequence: TGTGCCAGCAGCCATTTAGGACAGGGGGATACGCAGTATTTT. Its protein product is CASSHLGQGDTQYF. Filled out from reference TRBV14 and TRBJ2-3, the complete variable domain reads EAGVTQFPSHSVIEKGQTVTLRCDPISGHDNLYWYRRVMGKEIKFLLHFVKESKQDESGMPNNRFLAERTGGTYSTLKVQPAELEDSGVYFCASSHLGQGDTQYFGPGTRLTVL.

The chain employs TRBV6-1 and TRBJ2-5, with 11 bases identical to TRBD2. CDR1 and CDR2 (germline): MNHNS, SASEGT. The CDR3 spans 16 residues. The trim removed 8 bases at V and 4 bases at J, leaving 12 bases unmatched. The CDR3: CASQTPTSGRGETQYF. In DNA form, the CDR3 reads TGTGCCAGCCAAACGCCCACTAGCGGGAGAGGAGAGACCCAGTACTTC.

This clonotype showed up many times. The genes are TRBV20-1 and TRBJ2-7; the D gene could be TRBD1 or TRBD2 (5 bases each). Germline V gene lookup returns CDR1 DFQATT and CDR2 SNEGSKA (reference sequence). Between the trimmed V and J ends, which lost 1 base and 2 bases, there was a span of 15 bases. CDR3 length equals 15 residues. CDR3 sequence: CSARGGALEPYEQYF. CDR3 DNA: TGCAGTGCTAGAGGAGGGGCTCTAGAACCCTACGAGCAGTACTTC.

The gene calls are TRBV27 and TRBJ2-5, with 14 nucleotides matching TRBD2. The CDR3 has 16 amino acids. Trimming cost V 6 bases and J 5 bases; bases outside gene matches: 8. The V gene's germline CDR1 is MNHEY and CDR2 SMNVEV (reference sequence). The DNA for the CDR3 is TGTGCCAGCAGAAGACTAGCGGGAGGGCAAAGTGAGACCCAGTACTTC. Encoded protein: CASRRLAGGQSETQYF.

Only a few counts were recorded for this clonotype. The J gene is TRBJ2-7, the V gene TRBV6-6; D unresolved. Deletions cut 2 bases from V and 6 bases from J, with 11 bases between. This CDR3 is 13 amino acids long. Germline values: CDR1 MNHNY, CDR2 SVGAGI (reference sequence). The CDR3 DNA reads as TGTGCCAGCAGTTACGACCTCAAGGGCGAGCAGTACTTC. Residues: CASSYDLKGEQYF.

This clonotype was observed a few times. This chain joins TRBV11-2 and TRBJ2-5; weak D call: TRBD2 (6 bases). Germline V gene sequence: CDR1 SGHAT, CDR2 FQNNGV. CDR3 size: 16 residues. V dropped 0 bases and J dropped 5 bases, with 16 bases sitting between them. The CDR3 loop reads CASSLDPEGSGETQYF. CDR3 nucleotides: TGTGCCAGCAGCTTAGATCCTGAAGGGAGCGGGGAGACCCAGTACTTC.

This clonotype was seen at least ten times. CDR3 in amino acids: CASSLGLTTTTYEQYF. DNA of the CDR3: TGTGCCAGCAGTTTAGGACTGACTACTACTACCTACGAGCAGTACTTC. The genes are TRBV28 and TRBJ2-7, with D possibly matching TRBD2 (5 bases). Germline V CDR1 and CDR2: MDHEN, SYDVKM. The length of the CDR3 is 16 residues. The ends were cut back, 2 bases at V and 2 bases at J, with 16 bases in the middle. The whole variable domain, remainder taken from reference TRBV28 and TRBJ2-7, is DVKVTQSSRYLVKRTGEKVFLECVQDMDHENMFWYRQDPGLGLRLIYFSYDVKMKEKGDIPEGYSVSREKKERFSLILESASTNQTSMYLCASSLGLTTTTYEQYFGPGTRLTVT.

Here the CDR3 DNA reads TGTGCCAGCCAGGGACAGCAAAATTCACCCCTCCACTTT. It is translated as CASQGQQNSPLHF. This chain links TRBV2 with TRBJ1-6; TRBD1 matches at 7 bases. Germline assignment: CDR1 SNHLY and CDR2 FYNNEI. V trimming: 8 bases; J trimming: 7 bases; junction bases outside the gene matches: 5. The CDR3 runs to 13 residues. The entire variable domain, with the rest obtained from reference TRBV2 and TRBJ1-6, is as follows: EPEVTQTPSHQVTQMGQEVILRCVPISNHLYFYWYRQILGQKVEFLVSFYNNEISEKSEIFDDQFSVERPDGSNFTLKIRSTKLEDSAMYFCASQGQQNSPLHFGNGTRLTVT.

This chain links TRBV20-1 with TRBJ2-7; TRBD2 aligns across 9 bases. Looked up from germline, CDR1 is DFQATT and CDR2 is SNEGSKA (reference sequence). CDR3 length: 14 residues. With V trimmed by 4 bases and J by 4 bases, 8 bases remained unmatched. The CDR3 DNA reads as TGCAGTGCTACCGGTAGCGGGAGTTTGTACGAGCAGTACTTC. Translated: CSATGSGSLYEQYF.

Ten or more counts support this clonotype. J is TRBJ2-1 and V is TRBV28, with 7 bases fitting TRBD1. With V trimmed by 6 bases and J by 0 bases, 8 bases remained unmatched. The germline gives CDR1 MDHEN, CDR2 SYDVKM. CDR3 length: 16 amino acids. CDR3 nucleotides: TGTGCCAGCAGCCGAGACAGGGCCATCTCCTACAATGAGCAGTTCTTC. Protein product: CASSRDRAISYNEQFF.

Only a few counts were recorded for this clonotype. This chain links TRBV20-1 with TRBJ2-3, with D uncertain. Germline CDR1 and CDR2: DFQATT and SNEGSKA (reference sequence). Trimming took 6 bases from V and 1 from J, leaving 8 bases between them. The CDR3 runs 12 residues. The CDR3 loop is CSAWVGTDTQYF. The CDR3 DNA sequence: TGCAGTGCCTGGGTGGGCACAGATACGCAGTATTTT.